The 10 T cell receptor beta chains below all came from one sample that was sequenced in a study of molecular identifiers for immune sequencing clone quantification. From the PCR reads, TCRdb called clonotypes with MiXCR, one entry per CDR3 protein. Among around 460,000 distinct CDR3 sequences, 25% were seen once, and the ten largest hold under 0.85%. Sequenced material: naive CD8+ T cells from blood, with Jurkat cell RNA spiked in. The sample's subset: FACS-sorted CD8+CD4-CCR7+CD45RA+ naive T cells. Receptor source: a human donor in good health. Some libraries in this study had Jurkat cell RNA spiked in.

A single count supports this clonotype. The rearrangement uses TRBV29-1 and TRBJ2-3; TRBD2 matches 16 bases. The germline gives CDR1 SQVTM, CDR2 ANQGSEA. V gave up 4 bases and J gave up 0 bases; unmatched junction bases: 7. The length of the CDR3 is 18 residues. The CDR3 DNA reads TGCAGCGTTGGGGGACTAGCGGGGGGGACCTTTAGCACAGATACGCAGTATTTT. Its protein product is CSVGGLAGGTFSTDTQYF.

In this sample, this clonotype turned up many times. The chain has TRBV12-3 or TRBV12-4 and TRBJ2-3, with D perhaps TRBD2 (5 bases). There are 14 residues in the CDR3. V was trimmed by 5 bases and J by 4 bases, leaving 13 bases between them. The CDR3 DNA sequence: TGTGCCAGCAGTACACTAGTCCCCCCAGATACGCAGTATTTT. Amino acids: CASSTLVPPDTQYF.

In its sample, this clonotype was seen a few times. V is TRBV16 and J is TRBJ1-4; 7 bases fit TRBD1. The germline V gene encodes CDR1 KGHSY and CDR2 FQNENV. CDR3 length equals 14 residues. The V and J ends lost 5 bases and 6 bases, in that order; junction bases with no gene match: 6. The CDR3 here is CASSADRVHEKLFF. The CDR3 DNA reads as TGTGCCAGCAGCGCAGACAGGGTTCATGAAAAACTGTTTTTT.

Ten or more counts support this clonotype. The rearrangement uses TRBV5-1 and TRBJ2-3, with 14 bases that match TRBD2. The V and J ends lost 4 bases and 4 bases, in that order; junction bases with no gene match: 5. There are 16 residues in the CDR3. Germline values: CDR1 SGHRS, CDR2 YFSETQ. As DNA, the CDR3 is TGCGCCAGCAGCGAGGGGACTAGCGGGAGTGCAGATACGCAGTATTTT. As protein: CASSEGTSGSADTQYF.

The chain uses TRBV6-5 and TRBJ2-2; a weak D match, TRBD1 (5 bases). The V and J ends lost 0 bases and 2 bases respectively, with 13 bases between them. This CDR3 is 17 amino acids long. Germline values: CDR1 MNHEY, CDR2 SVGAGI. The DNA for the CDR3 is TGTGCCAGCAGTTACTCTACGACAGCTTATAACACCGGGGAGCTGTTTTTT. It codes for CASSYSTTAYNTGELFF.

This clonotype has only one observation. The chain couples TRBV28 to TRBJ2-7; D is uncertain. Germline CDR1 reads MDHEN; CDR2 reads SYDVKM. The CDR3 totals 11 residues. V dropped 2 bases and J dropped 9 bases, with 8 bases sitting between them. The CDR3 region has the DNA TGTGCCAGCAGTTTAGTGCACGGGCAGTACTTC. Encoded protein: CASSLVHGQYF.

This sequence joins TRBV20-1 and TRBJ2-1; TRBD2 is a possible D gene (6 bases). V was shortened by 7 bases and J by 4 bases, with 23 bases between the two germline ends. Germline V gene data show CDR1 as DFQATT and CDR2 as SNEGSKA (reference sequence). This CDR3 region has 16 residues. The CDR3 reads CSGLELGLLRYNEQFF. CDR3 bases: TGCAGTGGACTAGAGTTAGGGCTCTTGAGGTACAATGAGCAGTTCTTC.

DNA for the CDR3: TGTGCCAGCAGCGTACCACCGGGTAGTCACGAGCAGTACTTC. Translated: CASSVPPGSHEQYF. The J gene is TRBJ2-7, the V gene TRBV9; D unclear. The CDR3 contains 14 residues. Germline CDR1 is SGDLS and CDR2 is YYNGEE. V was pared by 1 base and J by 5 bases, with 13 bases between.

CDR3 in DNA: TGTGCCAGCAGCCAATGGGAACTGACAGGGACTGACAACCAAGAGACCCAGTACTTC. Its translation is CASSQWELTGTDNQETQYF. This sequence joins TRBV3-1 and TRBJ2-5; D possibly corresponds to TRBD1 (7 bases). The V end lost 2 bases, the J end lost 0 bases, and 22 bases lay between the germline ends. The CDR3 loop spans 19 amino acids. The germline CDR1 and CDR2 sequences are LGHDT and YNNKEL (reference sequence).

This clonotype was picked up many times. CDR3 amino acids: CSGTGLNTEAFF. CDR3 sequence (DNA): TGCAGCGGGACAGGCCTGAACACTGAAGCTTTCTTT. V is TRBV29-1 and J is TRBJ1-1; 7 bases agree with TRBD1. From germline, CDR1 is SQVTM and CDR2 ANQGSEA. Germline trimming cut 7 bases from V and 0 bases from J; bases unmatched to any gene: 2. The CDR3 covers 12 residues.